This T cell receptor (beta chain) was sequenced during a study of monozygotic twins with inflammatory bowel disease. Roughly 3,500 ng of total RNA went into each TCR library. From its re-call of the 5' RACE reads, TCRdb lists each CDR3 protein once, without DNA. The table for this sample gives over 150,000 distinct CDR3 sequences. There are 13 residues in the CDR3. Germline CDR1 reads MDHEN; CDR2 reads SYDVKM. The sequence was collected from a human donor with ulcerative colitis or Crohn's disease, or a healthy co-twin of an affected twin (not recorded which). Sequenced sample: blood. The genes are TRBV28 and TRBJ2-7; TCRdb indicates TRBD1, and absent DNA this call remains unverified. This CDR3 is CASSADRVGKQYF.